This is a list of T cell receptor beta chains from one sample in a study of spatial heterogeneity in lung cancer. TCRdb re-analysed the 5' RACE reads in MiXCR, keeping a single row per CDR3 protein. The sample carries around 40,000 distinct CDR3 sequences, roughly 6% recorded once. Specimen: PBMCs, collected at surgery. The receptor set was obtained from a male donor with early-stage non-small cell lung cancer. Both conserved end residues are part of each CDR3. Fields, in order: D gene, J gene, V gene, clone size, CDR3 protein, CDR3 DNA. D genes are given only for firm matches. Clone size, where shown, is once, few, many, or a class for clones that have expanded.

>TRBD1|TRBJ1-5|TRBV28|medium-sized
CASSLDRGLGNQPQHF
TGTGCCAGCAGTTTAGACAGGGGATTAGGCAATCAGCCCCAGCATTTT
>NA|TRBJ1-5|TRBV25-1|many
CASSEPGTPQGPQHF
TGTGCCAGCAGTGAACCCGGGACACCCCAGGGGCCCCAGCATTTT
>NA|TRBJ2-7|TRBV12-3/TRBV12-4|many
CASSYQREQYF
TGTGCCAGCAGTTACCAGCGCGAGCAGTACTTC
>TRBD2|TRBJ2-3|TRBV30|many
CAWIGLTQRGFTDTQYF
TGTGCCTGGATCGGCCTTACTCAGCGGGGGTTTACAGATACGCAGTATTTT
>NA|TRBJ1-5|TRBV20-1|many
CSASLSGGYSNQPQHF
TGCAGTGCTAGTCTTTCAGGCGGATATAGCAATCAGCCCCAGCATTTT
>NA|TRBJ1-2|TRBV12-5|many
CASGPGTFSGYTF
TGTGCTAGTGGGCCCGGGACTTTCTCTGGCTACACCTTC
>TRBD2|TRBJ2-7|TRBV11-2|NA
CASSLEASGSYEQYF
TGTGCCAGCAGCTTAGAGGCTAGCGGCTCCTACGAGCAGTACTTC
>NA|TRBJ1-1|TRBV29-1|few
CSVGGLRENTEAFF
TGCAGCGTGGGGGGCCTCAGGGAGAACACTGAAGCTTTCTTT
>NA|TRBJ2-5|TRBV14|NA
CASSQIRQETQYF
TGTGCCAGCAGCCAAATCCGACAAGAGACCCAGTACTTC
>TRBD1|TRBJ1-2|TRBV28|many
CASSSPSPTGGHYGYTF
TGTGCCAGCAGTTCCCCCTCGCCGACAGGGGGTCACTATGGCTACACCTTC
>TRBD1|TRBJ1-6|TRBV27|NA
CASSQSDRGDSPLHF
TGTGCCAGCAGTCAGTCGGACAGGGGAGATTCACCCCTCCACTTT
>TRBD1|TRBJ2-5|TRBV15|NA
CATRTGWDRGQETQYF
TGTGCCACCAGGACGGGTTGGGACAGGGGGCAAGAGACCCAGTACTTC
>NA|TRBJ1-2|TRBV5-1|many
CASTQDSNYGYTF
TGCGCCAGCACCCAGGACAGTAACTATGGCTACACCTTC
>NA|TRBJ2-2|TRBV2|NA
CASKLVDSDLVAGELFF
TGTGCCAGCAAATTGGTCGATAGCGACCTAGTGGCCGGGGAGCTGTTTTTT
>NA|TRBJ2-3|TRBV24-1|few
CATSGYRGTDTQYF
TGTGCCACCAGTGGATACAGGGGCACAGATACGCAGTATTTT
>NA|TRBJ2-1|TRBV9|many
CASSVAGINEQFF
TGTGCCAGCAGCGTAGCAGGGATCAATGAGCAGTTCTTC
>NA|TRBJ1-3|TRBV4-3|many
CASSQELNSLSSGNTIYF
TGCGCCAGCAGCCAAGAACTGAACAGCCTCTCCTCTGGAAACACCATATATTTT
>NA|TRBJ2-7|TRBV7-2|many
CASSKQGLEQYF
TGTGCCAGCAGCAAACAGGGTCTCGAGCAGTACTTC
>TRBD1|TRBJ1-6|TRBV6-5|many
CASSSGQGNSPLHF
TGTGCCAGCAGTTCCGGACAGGGCAATTCACCCCTCCACTTT
>TRBD1|TRBJ1-6|TRBV12-3/TRBV12-4|few
CASSRTGAPLHF
TGTGCCAGCAGTCGGACAGGAGCACCCCTCCACTTT
>TRBD1|TRBJ1-2|TRBV15|many
CATSRDKSRDRYGYTF
TGTGCCACCAGCAGAGATAAAAGCCGGGACAGATATGGCTACACCTTC
>NA|TRBJ2-7|TRBV28|NA
CASKISGVTYEQYF
TGTGCCAGCAAAATATCGGGGGTGACCTACGAGCAGTACTTC
>TRBD2|TRBJ2-3|TRBV6-1|few
CASSPRGTGGTDTQYF
TGTGCCAGCAGCCCTCGGGGGACCGGGGGGACAGATACGCAGTATTTT
>TRBD2|TRBJ2-3|TRBV5-1|NA
CASSRAGGADTQYF
TGCGCCAGCAGCCGGGCGGGGGGGGCAGATACGCAGTATTTT
>NA|TRBJ1-4|TRBV20-1|many
CSARVVRQGQDDEKLFF
TGCAGTGCTAGAGTGGTTCGGCAGGGACAAGATGATGAAAAACTGTTTTTT
>NA|TRBJ2-7|TRBV18|few
CASSPLVRQSSYEQYF
TGTGCCAGCTCACCCCTGGTCCGTCAGAGCTCCTACGAGCAGTACTTC
>NA|TRBJ2-3|TRBV12-3/TRBV12-4|NA
CASSPLDRTRDTQYF
TGTGCCAGCAGTCCCCTTGACAGAACGAGGGATACGCAGTATTTT
>NA|TRBJ1-1|TRBV3-1|NA
CASRSGQANTEAFF
TGTGCCAGCAGGTCCGGACAAGCGAACACTGAAGCTTTCTTT
>NA|TRBJ2-2|TRBV28|many
CASSLSGGGLTGELFF
TGTGCCAGCAGTTTATCTGGGGGCGGTCTAACCGGGGAGCTGTTTTTT
>NA|TRBJ2-3|TRBV5-1|few
CASNYLTSSTDTQYF
TGCGCCAGCAACTATTTAACGTCTAGCACAGATACGCAGTATTTT
>NA|TRBJ1-5|TRBV6-1|many
CASSDRGQRNQPQHF
TGTGCCAGCAGTGACCGGGGGCAACGCAATCAGCCCCAGCATTTT
>NA|TRBJ1-5|TRBV2|few
CASSGTGNQPQHF
TGTGCCAGCAGTGGGACAGGCAATCAGCCCCAGCATTTT
>NA|TRBJ2-1|TRBV24-1|many
CATSEGRPISSYNEQFF
TGTGCCACCAGTGAGGGACGGCCGATTTCATCCTACAATGAGCAGTTCTTC